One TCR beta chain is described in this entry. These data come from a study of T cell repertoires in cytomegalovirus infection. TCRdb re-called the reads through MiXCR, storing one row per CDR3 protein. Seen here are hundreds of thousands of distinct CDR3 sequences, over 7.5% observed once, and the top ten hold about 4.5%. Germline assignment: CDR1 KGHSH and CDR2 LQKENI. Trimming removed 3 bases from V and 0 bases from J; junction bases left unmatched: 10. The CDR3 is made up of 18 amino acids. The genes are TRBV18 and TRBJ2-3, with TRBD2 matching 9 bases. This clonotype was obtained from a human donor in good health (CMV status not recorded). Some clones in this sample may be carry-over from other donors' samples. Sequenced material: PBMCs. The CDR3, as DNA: TGTGCCAGCTCACCCCGGGCTAGCGGGAATCCTAGCACAGATACGCAGTATTTT. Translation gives CASSPRASGNPSTDTQYF.